This T cell receptor (beta chain) was profiled in a study of CD8 T cells in ankylosing spondylitis. V was pared by 6 bases and J by 0 bases, with 14 bases between. Germline V gives CDR1 KGHSH, CDR2 LQKENI. The CDR3 runs 15 residues. General study findings and limits: Disease-linked clones bore a CD8+ phenotype, appearing relatively rarely in peripheral blood. Disease-linked clones were reportedly significantly enriched in matched ankylosing spondylitis synovial fluid.

TCRdb fed the 5' RACE reads into MiXCR, producing one record per CDR3 protein. The table lists roughly 130,000 distinct CDR3 sequences, about 8% of them singletons. In this sample, this clonotype turned up a few times. Its matching antigen is unknown. V gene TRBV18 combines with J gene TRBJ1-1; D unresolved. The sequencing input was synovial fluid, either unsorted or a sorted T cell fraction (not recorded which). This TCR was recovered from a male donor with ankylosing spondylitis. DNA of the CDR3: TGTGCCAGCTCGCCCTCCGGGAGCGTGAACACTGAAGCTTTCTTT. Protein: CASSPSGSVNTEAFF.